These 21 T cell receptor beta chains came from one sample sequenced in a study of T cells in localized non-small cell lung cancer. Sequencing was performed with immunoSEQ multiplex PCR; in TCRdb, only in-frame clones are kept and a portion is missing. The sample records around 80,000 clones, around 80% being singletons. The material sequenced was PBMCs, taken before any cancer treatment. Receptors were obtained from a man aged 35-69 years with stage II squamous cell lung carcinoma.

The V call is TRBV5-4, the J call TRBJ2-3; 9 bases fit TRBD2. The V and J ends lost 5 bases and 0 bases, in that order; junction bases with no gene match: 4. CDR1 SGHNT and CDR2 YYREEE come from the germline V gene (reference sequence). This CDR3 has 15 amino acids. The CDR3 sequence: CASSRAGGSTDTQYF. For the CDR3, the DNA is TGTGCCAGCAGTAGGGCGGGGGGGAGCACAGATACGCAGTATTTT. Combining the CDR3 with reference TRBV5-4 and TRBJ2-3 gives the whole variable domain ETGVTQSPTHLIKTRGQQVTLRCSSQSGHNTVSWYQQALGQGPQFIFQYYREEENGRGNFPPRFSGLQFPNYSSELNVNALELDDSALYLCASSRAGGSTDTQYFGPGTRLTVL.

The chain carries TRBV7-9 and TRBJ1-3; weak D call: TRBD1 (6 bases). The CDR3 covers 15 residues. Germline CDR1 and CDR2: SEHNR and FQNEAQ (reference sequence). V was pared by 5 bases and J by 3 bases, with 14 bases between. The CDR3 DNA follows: TGTGCCAGCAGCCGAACAGGGATAGGTGGAAACACCATATATTTT. It encodes CASSRTGIGGNTIYF.

The V gene is TRBV6-5, the J gene TRBJ2-7; D not certain. The CDR3 is 12 residues long. Germline loops: CDR1 MNHEY, CDR2 SVGAGI. V was cut by 6 bases and J by 2 bases, with 8 bases left in between. The DNA for the CDR3 is TGTGCCAGCAGCCGAGGCACCTACGAGCAGTACTTC. The encoded protein is CASSRGTYEQYF.

The chain uses TRBV6-1 and TRBJ2-1; 14 positions agree with TRBD2. Germline assignment: CDR1 MNHNS and CDR2 SASEGT. The CDR3 contains 17 residues. V trimming: 4 bases; J trimming: 7 bases; junction bases outside the gene matches: 9. The CDR3 protein is CASSAPRGTSGRNEQFF. In nucleotides, the CDR3 is TGTGCCAGCAGTGCACCACGCGGGACTAGCGGGAGAAATGAGCAGTTCTTC.

This clone was counted a single time. This rearrangement joins TRBV6-6 to TRBJ1-2; D possibly corresponds to TRBD1 (5 bases). V lost 6 bases, J lost 5 bases, and 16 bases lay in between. CDR1 MNHNY and CDR2 SVGAGI come from the germline V gene (reference sequence). The length of the CDR3 is 14 residues. The CDR3 DNA follows: TGTGCCAGCAGCTTGGCAGCGGGGGAGTATGGCTACACCTTC. Protein product: CASSLAAGEYGYTF.

This clone showed up just a few times. Other DNA sequences within the sample encode an identical CDR3. This chain links TRBV7-9 with TRBJ1-6, with TRBD1 identical over 9 bases. After removal of 4 bases from V and 3 bases from J, the junction contained 4 bases not matched to a gene. Germline CDR1 and CDR2: SEHNR and FQNEAQ (reference sequence). The CDR3 contains 16 residues. This chain's CDR3 is CASSYGQGFYNSPLHF. The CDR3, as DNA: TGTGCCAGCAGCTATGGACAGGGGTTCTATAATTCACCCCTCCACTTT.

This sequence joins TRBV28 and TRBJ2-7; TRBD1 agrees at 7 bases. The CDR3 runs to 14 residues. Germline trimming cut 1 base from V and 7 bases from J; bases unmatched to any gene: 7. Germline V gene sequence: CDR1 MDHEN, CDR2 SYDVKM. The CDR3 loop is CASSLSGGRQEQYF. The CDR3 nucleotides are TGTGCCAGCAGTTTATCAGGGGGTCGTCAAGAGCAGTACTTC.

The chain couples TRBV28 to TRBJ1-5, with 7 bases identical to TRBD1. V was pared by 2 bases and J by 6 bases, with 7 bases of the junction left unmatched. Per germline, CDR1 MDHEN and CDR2 SYDVKM. The CDR3 is 15 amino acids. CDR3 coding DNA: TGTGCCAGCAGTTTACTCGACAGGGCCCGTCAGCCCCAGCATTTT. It yields the protein CASSLLDRARQPQHF.

The rearrangement links TRBV6-6 to TRBJ2-7; TRBD1 aligns across 7 bases. J lost 4 bases, V lost 7 bases, and 7 bases had no gene match. The CDR3 contains 13 residues. In germline, CDR1 is MNHNY, CDR2 SVGAGI (reference sequence). DNA for the CDR3: TGTGCCAGCATCGGGACAGCCATATACGAGCAGTACTTC. Translation: CASIGTAIYEQYF.

The chain couples TRBV18 to TRBJ2-7, with 7 bases aligning to TRBD1. The germline gives CDR1 KGHSH, CDR2 LQKENI. The CDR3 is 14 amino acids. J gave up 5 bases and V 2 bases, and 6 bases lay outside the gene matches. The CDR3 DNA reads TGTGCCAGCTCACCATACTCACAGGGGAACGAGCAGTACTTC. It yields the protein CASSPYSQGNEQYF.

This sequence joins TRBV19 and TRBJ2-1; 12 bases agree with TRBD2. With V trimmed by 7 bases and J by 2 bases, 6 bases remained unmatched. CDR1 is LNHDA, CDR2 SQIVND, per germline (reference sequence). This CDR3 comprises 16 residues. Here the CDR3 reads CASTVRLAGAYNEQFF. CDR3 nucleotides: TGTGCCAGTACCGTACGACTAGCGGGGGCCTACAATGAGCAGTTCTTC. Full variable domain (rest looked up from reference TRBV19 and TRBJ2-1): DGGITQSPKYLFRKEGQNVTLSCEQNLNHDAMYWYRQDPGQGLRLIYYSQIVNDFQKGDIAEGYSVSREKKESFPLTVTSAQKNPTAFYLCASTVRLAGAYNEQFFGPGTRLTVL.

The gene calls are TRBV7-9 and TRBJ1-2, with D uncertain. Trimming took 3 bases from V and 4 from J, leaving 3 bases between them. This CDR3 is built from 11 residues. The germline gives CDR1 SEHNR, CDR2 FQNEAQ (reference sequence). The CDR3 DNA sequence: TGTGCCAGCAGCTTCACCTATGGCTACACCTTC. Amino acid sequence: CASSFTYGYTF.

V gene TRBV19 combines with J gene TRBJ2-5; D is unresolved. Trimming cost V 5 bases and J 4 bases, with 5 bases left between them. From germline, CDR1 is LNHDA and CDR2 SQIVND (reference sequence). This CDR3 is built from 11 residues. CDR3 in DNA: TGTGCCAGTAGTCTAGGAGAGACCCAGTACTTC. Translated, it gives CASSLGETQYF.

This clone has just one count. The CDR3 coding sequence is TGTGCCAGTAGTCTCTCGGCGGGGGCAGGGGATACGCAGTATTTT. It specifies CASSLSAGAGDTQYF. The chain is built from TRBV19 and TRBJ2-3, with D perhaps TRBD2 (7 bases). Between the trimmed V and J ends, which lost 5 bases and 6 bases, there was a span of 18 bases. The CDR3 totals 15 residues. The germline CDR1 and CDR2 sequences are LNHDA and SQIVND (reference sequence).

The chain carries TRBV11-1 and TRBJ2-7; 10 bases map to TRBD2. The CDR3 runs to 17 residues. Per germline, CDR1 SGHAT and CDR2 FQDESV (reference sequence). The V and J ends lost 4 bases and 4 bases, in that order; junction bases with no gene match: 13. The CDR3 bases are TGTGCCAGCAGCTCACGGTCAGCTAGCGGGAGTAGGTACGAGCAGTACTTC. It yields the protein CASSSRSASGSRYEQYF. The full variable domain, with the rest looked up from reference TRBV11-1 and TRBJ2-7, is EAEVAQSPRYKITEKSQAVAFWCDPISGHATLYWYRQILGQGPELLVQFQDESVVDDSQLPKDRFSAERLKGVDSTLKIQPAELGDSAMYLCASSSRSASGSRYEQYFGPGTRLTVT.

The rearrangement uses TRBV2 and TRBJ2-7; D may be TRBD1 or TRBD2 (5 bases each). Trimming took 5 bases from V and 3 from J, leaving 11 bases between them. This CDR3 comprises 13 residues. Germline V gene sequence: CDR1 SNHLY, CDR2 FYNNEI. The CDR3 region has the DNA TGTGCCAGCAGTAGGGACGGCAACTACGAGCAGTACTTC. It encodes CASSRDGNYEQYF.

Remarks on this clone: Additional DNA sequences in this sample encode the identical CDR3. The rearrangement joins TRBV2 to TRBJ2-5, with D unresolved. There are 12 residues in the CDR3. Germline lookup yields CDR1 SNHLY and CDR2 FYNNEI. Between the trimmed V and J ends, which lost 4 bases and 4 bases, there was a span of 7 bases. For the CDR3, the DNA is TGTGCCAGCAGTGTCAGGAGAGAGACCCAGTACTTC. This encodes CASSVRRETQYF. Looking up the rest from reference TRBV2 and TRBJ2-5 gives the full variable domain: EPEVTQTPSHQVTQMGQEVILRCVPISNHLYFYWYRQILGQKVEFLVSFYNNEISEKSEIFDDQFSVERPDGSNFTLKIRSTKLEDSAMYFCASSVRRETQYFGPGTRLLVL.

This clone was detected once. The chain is built from TRBV5-4 and TRBJ2-2; 7 bases agree with TRBD2. CDR3 size: 12 residues. The ends lost 4 bases at V and 6 bases at J; junction bases unmatched: 0. Germline V CDR1 and CDR2: SGHNT, YYREEE (reference sequence). The CDR3 DNA reads as TGTGCCAGCAGCCGGGGGGCCGGGGAGCTGTTTTTT. It codes for CASSRGAGELFF.

V gene TRBV7-8 combines with J gene TRBJ2-2; the match to TRBD2 covers 11 bases. The V gene end was trimmed by 2 bases and the J gene end by 4 bases; junction bases not matched to a gene: 9. Germline CDR1 reads SGHVS; CDR2 reads FQNEAQ. This CDR3 has 18 residues. CDR3 nucleotides: TGTGCCAGCAGCTTAAGGGGTAGCGGGGGGGCTGGCACCGGGGAGCTGTTTTTT. This encodes CASSLRGSGGAGTGELFF.

This clone was observed a single time. CDR3 sequence reads: CASSLGGTGEKLFF. DNA of the CDR3: TGTGCCAGCAGCTTGGGGGGGACGGGTGAAAAACTGTTTTTT. The rearrangement uses TRBV5-4 and TRBJ1-4; a weak D match, TRBD1 (5 bases). The V and J ends lost 0 bases and 7 bases respectively, with 10 bases between them. The germline CDR1 and CDR2 sequences are SGHNT and YYREEE (reference sequence). CDR3 length equals 14 residues.

V is TRBV21-1 and J is TRBJ2-2. TRBV21-1 is labeled a pseudogene. The CDR3 loop spans 15 amino acids. In nucleotides, the CDR3 is TGTGCCAGCAACTCCGATGGGGTTAACACCGGGGAGCTGTTTTTT. It encodes CASNSDGVNTGELFF.